Listed below are T cell receptor beta chains from one sample, sequenced in a study of blood T cells in healthy people across ages. One entry per CDR3 protein, called by TCRdb with MiXCR from the 5' RACE reads. The sample shows 850,000 to 1,300,000 distinct CDR3 sequences, 45% of them seen only once. Sequenced sample: blood. The receptor set was obtained from a woman aged 55-70 years in good health. CDR3s include the opening cysteine and the closing phenylalanine or tryptophan. A D gene is named only where the DNA matches it firmly. Rows give clone size only sometimes, using once, few, many, or a class for an expanded clone.

TRBD1	TRBV10-3	TRBJ2-1	.	CALSERGTDYNEQFF	TGTGCCCTCAGTGAGAGGGGGACAGACTACAATGAGCAGTTCTTC
.	TRBV25-1	TRBJ2-1	.	CASSLTGNPYNEQFF	TGTGCCAGCAGCCTAACAGGGAACCCCTACAATGAGCAGTTCTTC
.	TRBV20-1	TRBJ2-1	few	CSVYMSSYNEQFF	TGCAGTGTGTACATGAGCTCCTACAATGAGCAGTTCTTC
TRBD2	TRBV20-1	TRBJ2-7	few	CSAPRGGSSYNEQYF	TGCAGTGCCCCCCGGGGCGGGAGCTCCTACAATGAGCAGTACTTC
.	TRBV7-2	TRBJ1-1	few	CASSSRGQEKHTEAFF	TGTGCCAGCAGCTCCCGTGGCCAAGAGAAGCACACTGAAGCTTTCTTT
TRBD2	TRBV20-1	TRBJ2-7	few	CSAADTSGILLGLGSYNEQYF	TGCAGTGCTGCCGACACTAGCGGGATCTTGTTGGGGTTAGGCTCCTACAATGAGCAGTACTTC
TRBD2	TRBV6-5	TRBJ2-1	.	CASTPGTSGRGEQFF	TGTGCCAGCACCCCCGGGACTAGCGGGAGAGGTGAGCAGTTCTTC
.	TRBV12-3/TRBV12-4	TRBJ2-5	once	CASSQYPYNEQYF	TGTGCCAGCAGCCAGTACCCCTACAATGAGCAGTACTTC
.	TRBV5-6	TRBJ2-7	few	CASSDRGHGFYEQYF	TGTGCCAGCAGCGACCGGGGACACGGATTCTACGAGCAGTACTTC
TRBD2	TRBV27	TRBJ2-7	few	CASSLKGRDRDEQYF	TGTGCCAGCAGTTTAAAGGGGAGGGATAGGGACGAGCAGTACTTC
TRBD1	TRBV27	TRBJ2-7	.	CASSGTGLFDEQYF	TGTGCCAGCAGTGGGACAGGGCTATTTGACGAGCAGTACTTC
TRBD1	TRBV20-1	TRBJ1-5	.	CSASGDSLNQPQHF	TGCAGTGCTAGTGGGGACAGCCTAAATCAGCCCCAGCATTTT
TRBD1	TRBV6-5	TRBJ1-4	many	CASSYGILPGQDEKLFF	TGTGCCAGCAGTTACGGAATTCTGCCAGGACAGGATGAAAAACTGTTTTTT
.	TRBV2	TRBJ2-5	.	CASTGPVNEQYF	TGTGCCAGCACTGGTCCTGTCAATGAGCAGTACTTC
.	TRBV12-3/TRBV12-4	TRBJ2-7	.	CASSPQGFEQYF	TGTGCCAGCAGTCCTCAGGGGTTTGAGCAGTACTTC
TRBD2	TRBV12-3/TRBV12-4	TRBJ2-1	.	CASNPSGTSYNEQFF	TGTGCCAGCAACCCTAGCGGGACATCCTACAATGAGCAGTTCTTC
.	TRBV10-2	TRBJ2-7	.	CASRDSGGLGEQYF	TGCGCCAGCAGGGATTCCGGGGGTCTGGGCGAGCAGTACTTC
.	TRBV11-2	TRBJ2-7	many	CASSSLGLASYEQYF	TGTGCCAGCAGCTCACTCGGCCTAGCCTCCTACGAGCAGTACTTC
TRBD2	TRBV3-1	TRBJ2-7	few	CASSSETSGRGQGPRSEQYF	TGTGCCAGCAGCTCGGAGACTAGCGGGAGAGGACAGGGGCCTAGGTCCGAGCAGTACTTC
TRBD2	TRBV10-1	TRBJ2-1	.	CASRVGLDPSYEQFF	TGCGCCAGCAGAGTGGGACTAGATCCGTCATATGAGCAGTTCTTC
.	TRBV28	TRBJ2-5	few	CASSYLTAPGTQYF	TGTGCCAGCAGTTATTTGACAGCCCCAGGGACCCAGTACTTC
TRBD2	TRBV6-1	TRBJ2-5	.	CANPPGLVGEKLWNEQYF	TGTGCCAACCCGCCGGGACTAGTGGGAGAGAAGTTGTGGAATGAGCAGTACTTC
TRBD2	TRBV7-9	TRBJ2-1	few	CASSPVRTSGYNEQFF	TGTGCCAGCAGCCCCGTTAGGACTAGCGGCTACAATGAGCAGTTCTTC
.	TRBV10-3	TRBJ2-3	.	CAISESKGDLRDTQYF	TGTGCCATCAGTGAGTCTAAGGGGGACCTGCGGGATACGCAGTATTTT
.	TRBV5-1	TRBJ2-5	.	CASSLEIQGQGETQYF	TGCGCCAGCAGCTTGGAAATTCAGGGTCAGGGGGAGACCCAGTACTTC
TRBD2	TRBV7-2	TRBJ2-5	few	CASSFLVPPSLAGVDEQYF	TGTGCCAGCAGCTTTTTGGTGCCCCCATCCCTAGCGGGAGTTGATGAGCAGTACTTC
.	TRBV21-1	TRBJ2-4	.	CASSKGVPDRFGGIQYF	TGTGCCAGCAGCAAAGGGGTTCCGGACAGGTTCGGGGGCATTCAGTACTTC
.	TRBV29-1	TRBJ2-5	few	CSVGGGGTAPQETQYF	TGCAGCGTTGGAGGGGGGGGTACCGCACCCCAAGAGACCCAGTACTTC
.	TRBV5-6	TRBJ2-7	.	CASSDGPTGSSYEQYF	TGTGCCAGCAGTGACGGGCCTACAGGGTCCTCGTACGAGCAGTACTTC
TRBD1	TRBV5-5	TRBJ2-7	.	CASSLAGDSYEQYF	TGTGCCAGCAGCTTGGCTGGGGACAGCTACGAGCAGTACTTC
.	TRBV28	TRBJ2-7	.	CASRDIAYEQYF	TGTGCCAGCCGGGATATTGCCTACGAGCAGTACTTC
.	TRBV11-1	TRBJ2-3	.	CATGDPTDTQYF	TGTGCCACCGGAGATCCGACAGATACGCAGTATTTT
.	TRBV27	TRBJ2-3	few	CATHFRGWRDDTDTQYF	TGTGCCACCCACTTTCGGGGATGGCGGGACGATACAGATACGCAGTATTTT
.	TRBV5-1	TRBJ2-1	few	CASSPGGGGFNEQFF	TGCGCCAGCAGCCCCGGAGGTGGGGGATTCAATGAGCAGTTCTTC
.	TRBV10-3	TRBJ2-5	.	CAISDRGQRQETQYF	TGTGCCATCAGTGATAGAGGGCAAAGGCAAGAGACCCAGTACTTC